These T cell receptor beta chains were read from a single sample in a study of OX40 agonist ivuxolimab in advanced cancers. Here immunoSEQ multiplex PCR was the method, and the copy in TCRdb shows in-frame clones only, minus some. The sample has 98,000 or so clones, approximately 83% seen once. The sequencing used CD4+ or CD8+ T cells sorted from blood, collected in a trial of the OX40 agonist ivuxolimab. The receptors shown here come from an adult with an advanced solid tumor such as melanoma, head and neck, liver or kidney cancer. Each CDR3 is given with its conserved first and last residue. Fields, in order: J gene, V gene, clone size, D gene, CDR3 protein, CDR3 DNA. D genes are given only for firm matches. Rows may omit the clone size; those that give it use once, few, many or a size class.

>TRBJ1-4|TRBV11-2|NA|NA
CASSLRTEEKLFF
TGTGCCAGCAGCTTAAGGACCGAGGAAAAACTGTTTTTT
>TRBJ2-5|TRBV6-6|NA|NA
CASNLPQETQYF
TGTGCCAGCAATCTTCCGCAAGAGACCCAGTACTTC
>TRBJ2-1|TRBV7-2|NA|NA
CASSRTKHNEQFF
TGTGCCAGCAGCCGAACCAAACACAATGAGCAGTTCTTC
>TRBJ2-7|TRBV7-6|NA|NA
CASSALGGQYF
TGTGCCAGCAGCGCATTGGGCGGGCAGTACTTC
>TRBJ2-1|TRBV28|NA|NA
CASTYPAAGEQFF
TGTGCCAGCACCTACCCCGCGGCAGGCGAGCAGTTCTTC
>TRBJ2-1|TRBV9|NA|TRBD2
CASSVSGGALDNEQFF
TGTGCCAGCAGCGTTAGCGGGGGGGCCTTGGACAATGAGCAGTTCTTC
>TRBJ1-1|TRBV7-9|NA|NA
CASSLRARQNTEAFF
TGTGCCAGCAGCTTAAGGGCCCGACAGAACACTGAAGCTTTCTTT
>TRBJ2-1|TRBV10-1|NA|TRBD2
CASSVGLAGFSSYNEQFF
TGCGCCAGCAGTGTGGGACTAGCGGGCTTTAGCTCCTACAATGAGCAGTTCTTC
>TRBJ2-1|TRBV20-1|NA|NA
CSARDHQEQFF
TGCAGTGCTAGAGATCACCAAGAGCAGTTCTTC
>TRBJ1-2|TRBV6-6|few|TRBD1
CASSSARDSHYGYTF
TGTGCCAGCAGTTCCGCCCGGGACAGTCACTATGGCTACACCTTC
>TRBJ2-1|TRBV4-3|NA|TRBD2
CASSQGSPGLAGWDEQFF
TGCGCCAGCAGCCAAGGTTCACCGGGACTAGCGGGGTGGGATGAGCAGTTCTTC
>TRBJ2-4|TRBV5-4|NA|NA
CASSQTPGNIQYF
TGCGCCAGCAGCCAAACACCGGGAAACATTCAGTACTTC
>TRBJ1-4|TRBV28|NA|TRBD1
CASSSAIGGTNEKLFF
TGTGCCAGCAGTTCTGCCATAGGGGGCACTAATGAAAAACTGTTTTTT
>TRBJ1-5|TRBV7-9|NA|NA
CASSQQGSNQPQHF
TGTGCCAGCAGCCAGCAGGGGTCCAATCAGCCCCAGCATTTT
>TRBJ1-5|TRBV15|NA|NA
CATSNLLDQPQHF
TGTGCCACCAGCAATCTCCTAGATCAGCCCCAGCATTTT
>TRBJ2-5|TRBV4-2|NA|NA
CASSQEATAGKETQYF
TGTGCCAGCAGCCAAGAGGCGACCGCGGGAAAAGAGACCCAGTACTTC
>TRBJ2-3|TRBV11-3|NA|TRBD2
CASSLGGGSSDTQYF
TGTGCCAGCAGCTTAGGAGGCGGGAGTTCGGATACGCAGTATTTT
>TRBJ1-1|TRBV6-6|NA|NA
CASSYPEAFF
TGTGCCAGCAGTTACCCCGAAGCTTTCTTT
>TRBJ2-7|TRBV4-1|NA|NA
CASSQRHSGTYEQYF
TGCGCCAGCAGCCAAAGACATTCCGGCACCTACGAGCAGTACTTC
>TRBJ1-1|TRBV2|NA|NA
CASRVFGATEAFF
TGTGCCAGCAGGGTATTCGGGGCCACTGAAGCTTTCTTT
>TRBJ2-5|TRBV7-3|NA|TRBD1
CASSLTAGTGQETQYF
TGTGCCAGCAGCTTAACCGCCGGGACAGGACAAGAGACCCAGTACTTC
>TRBJ1-2|TRBV4-1|NA|NA
CASSQEHAIKPANYGYTF
TGCGCCAGCAGCCAAGAGCACGCCATAAAGCCCGCTAACTATGGCTACACCTTC
>TRBJ2-5|TRBV10-3|NA|TRBD2
CAIKLGGGQETQYF
TGTGCCATCAAGTTGGGCGGGGGGCAAGAGACCCAGTACTTC
>TRBJ1-2|TRBV5-4|NA|NA
CASSDYSPGGYGYTF
TGTGCCAGCAGCGATTACTCACCAGGAGGTTATGGCTACACCTTC
>TRBJ2-7|TRBV27|NA|NA
CASSFRGSYEQYF
TGTGCCAGCAGTTTCAGGGGATCCTACGAGCAGTACTTC
>TRBJ1-5|TRBV11-2|NA|NA
CASSLGVDQPQHF
TGTGCCAGCAGCTTAGGAGTAGATCAGCCCCAGCATTTT
>TRBJ2-1|TRBV10-2|NA|NA
CASSDRKRSYNEQFF
TGCGCCAGCAGTGACCGGAAGCGGAGCTACAATGAGCAGTTCTTC
>TRBJ2-3|TRBV9|NA|TRBD1
CASAPGGITDTQYF
TGTGCCAGCGCTCCAGGGGGAATCACAGATACGCAGTATTTT
>TRBJ2-3|TRBV9|once|TRBD2
CASSVDDGRPPHTQYF
TGTGCCAGCAGCGTAGATGACGGGAGGCCCCCCCATACGCAGTATTTT
>TRBJ2-7|TRBV4-2|NA|NA
CASSLAGLTYEQYF
TGTGCCAGCAGCTTGGCAGGACTAACCTACGAGCAGTACTTC
>TRBJ2-3|TRBV4-3|NA|TRBD2
CASSQDFGRGTDTQYF
TGCGCCAGCAGCCAAGATTTCGGGCGGGGGACAGATACGCAGTATTTT
>TRBJ2-5|TRBV7-2|NA|NA
CASSLVAQRRWETQYF
TGTGCCAGCAGCTTAGTAGCCCAGCGGCGATGGGAGACCCAGTACTTC
>TRBJ1-1|TRBV10-1|NA|NA
CASSRDTEAFF
TGCGCCAGCAGCCGGGACACTGAAGCTTTCTTT
>TRBJ2-3|TRBV9|NA|TRBD2
CASSVGLLAGDGDTQYF
TGTGCCAGCAGCGTAGGGTTACTAGCGGGAGATGGGGATACGCAGTATTTT
>TRBJ2-7|TRBV5-1|NA|TRBD2
CASSLDSGGLYEQYF
TGCGCCAGCAGCTTGGATTCGGGAGGGTTGTACGAGCAGTACTTC
>TRBJ2-1|TRBV4-2|NA|NA
CASSQDEWATYNEQFF
TGTGCCAGCAGCCAAGATGAGTGGGCCACCTACAATGAGCAGTTCTTC
>TRBJ2-6|TRBV5-1|many|NA
CASSGGRGGTGANVLTF
TGCGCCAGCAGCGGGGGCAGGGGAGGGACTGGGGCCAACGTCCTGACTTTC
>TRBJ1-2|TRBV28|NA|NA
CASSRTLNYGYTF
TGTGCCAGCAGTCGGACGCTGAACTATGGCTACACCTTC
>TRBJ2-5|TRBV20-1|NA|NA
CSARWGATQYF
TGCAGTGCTAGATGGGGGGCGACCCAGTACTTC
>TRBJ2-1|TRBV5-5|NA|NA
CASSLGPLNEQFF
TGTGCCAGCAGCTTGGGGCCTTTGAATGAGCAGTTCTTC
>TRBJ2-5|TRBV5-1|NA|NA
CASSLAGPSTETQYF
TGCGCCAGCAGCTTGGCCGGACCTTCCACAGAGACCCAGTACTTC
>TRBJ1-1|TRBV7-6|NA|TRBD1
CASSSQTGATTEAFF
TGTGCCAGCAGCAGTCAGACAGGGGCGACCACTGAAGCTTTCTTT
>TRBJ2-2|TRBV15|once|NA
CATSRDVFGTQENTGELFF
TGTGCCACCAGCAGAGATGTATTCGGGACACAGGAGAACACCGGGGAGCTGTTTTTT
>TRBJ1-1|TRBV7-2|NA|NA
CASSSQAPLEAFF
TGTGCCAGCAGCTCGCAGGCTCCCCTTGAAGCTTTCTTT
>TRBJ2-3|TRBV7-2|once|NA
CASSFGDTQYF
TGTGCCAGCAGCTTTGGTGATACGCAGTATTTT
>TRBJ2-5|TRBV2|NA|TRBD2
CASSRPLAGGQLETQYF
TGTGCCAGCAGTCGCCCCCTAGCGGGGGGCCAGTTAGAGACCCAGTACTTC
>TRBJ1-1|TRBV28|NA|NA
CASSPRIGTEAFF
TGTGCCAGCAGTCCTAGAATCGGGACTGAAGCTTTCTTT
>TRBJ1-6|TRBV18|NA|NA
CASSPGSPALYNSPLHF
TGTGCCAGCTCACCGGGTAGTCCGGCCTTATATAATTCACCCCTCCACTTT
>TRBJ1-4|TRBV5-5|NA|TRBD1
CASRPGTANEKLFF
TGTGCCAGCAGGCCCGGGACAGCGAATGAAAAACTGTTTTTT
>TRBJ2-3|TRBV7-8|NA|TRBD1
CASSLAPRTGGKSWDFYTQYF
TGTGCCAGCAGCTTAGCCCCTCGGACAGGGGGTAAAAGTTGGGATTTTTATACGCAGTATTTT
>TRBJ2-3|TRBV7-2|NA|TRBD2
CASSSHRPAGGPTDTQYF
TGTGCCAGCAGCTCTCACCGGCCAGCGGGGGGGCCCACAGATACGCAGTATTTT
>TRBJ2-3|TRBV7-8|NA|TRBD2
CASSLAMIAGGLRDTQYF
TGTGCCAGCAGCTTAGCGATGATAGCGGGAGGATTAAGGGATACGCAGTATTTT